The 28 T cell receptor beta chains below were found in one sample sequenced in a study of cytomegalovirus exposure and HLA in healthy donors. PCR used 60 Vbeta primers and 13 Jbeta primers. The repertoire was sequenced with immunoSEQ multiplex PCR; TCRdb's copy has only in-frame clones and lacks some. This sample has 150,000 to 200,000 clones, with roughly 12% found just once. Source material: PBMCs. The receptors come from a man aged 45 to 65 in good health and CMV-seropositive.

J is TRBJ2-5 and V is TRBV5-1; D unresolved. The CDR3 loop spans 15 amino acids. With 0 bases removed from V and 5 bases from J, the gap between germline ends came to 14 bases. The germline CDR1 and CDR2 sequences are SGHRS and YFSETQ. The DNA of the CDR3 is TGCGCCAGCAGCTTGGGTCCTAGAAGTGGGGAGACCCAGTACTTC. It specifies CASSLGPRSGETQYF.

This clone has a handful of counts. This sequence joins TRBV15 and TRBJ1-1, with D possibly TRBD1 on 6 matching bases. The germline CDR1 and CDR2 sequences are LNHNV and YYDKDF (reference sequence). V was clipped by 1 base and J by 3 bases, with 12 bases between them. The CDR3 is made up of 15 amino acids. Here the CDR3 reads CATSRGQGSDTEAFF. The DNA of the CDR3 is TGTGCCACCAGCAGAGGTCAGGGGTCGGACACTGAAGCTTTCTTT.

The J gene is TRBJ2-1, the V gene TRBV14, with 11 bases aligning to TRBD1. The CDR3 loop spans 16 amino acids. Trimming removed 3 bases from V and 10 bases from J; junction bases left unmatched: 11. Germline CDR1 and CDR2: SGHDN and FVKESK. CDR3 coding DNA: TGTGCCAGCAGCCAGTATGGGACAGGGGGATACAGGGAGCAGTTCTTC. It translates to CASSQYGTGGYREQFF.

V usage is TRBV12-5 and J usage is TRBJ1-2; 11 nucleotides align to TRBD1. This CDR3 has 14 residues. Germline assignment: CDR1 LGHNT and CDR2 FRNRAP. V was pared by 1 base and J by 7 bases, with 2 bases of the junction left unmatched. CDR3 sequence reads: CASGLDGTGGGYTF. CDR3 nucleotide sequence: TGTGCTAGTGGTTTGGACGGGACAGGGGGTGGCTACACCTTC. The entire variable domain, with the rest obtained from reference TRBV12-5 and TRBJ1-2, is as follows: DARVTQTPRHKVTEMGQEVTMRCQPILGHNTVFWYRQTMMQGLELLAYFRNRAPLDDSGMPKDRFSAEMPDATLATLKIQPSEPRDSAVYFCASGLDGTGGGYTFGSGTRLTVV.

The table lists this clone with a few counts. This chain links TRBV5-8 with TRBJ1-1; no reliable D call. V was cut by 0 bases and J by 5 bases, with 14 bases left in between. CDR3 size: 15 residues. Germline V CDR1 and CDR2: SGHTS, YDEGEE. Written as DNA, the CDR3 is TGTGCCAGCAGCTTGGGTGTGAGGGCAGTAACTGAAGCTTTCTTT. Protein: CASSLGVRAVTEAFF.

The sample holds a few counts of this clone. The CDR3 region is CASRASAGSNTQYF. In DNA form, the CDR3 reads TGCGCCAGCAGGGCCTCAGCAGGGTCGAATACGCAGTATTTT. The rearrangement uses TRBV10-1 and TRBJ2-3; possibly TRBD1 for D (5 bases). The length of the CDR3 is 14 residues. Trimming pared 6 bases from V and 7 bases from J, leaving 17 bases between. CDR1 is WNHNN and CDR2 is SYGVQD in the germline V gene (reference sequence).

For this clone: The junction departs from the called germline gene at one end, perhaps through a read error. J is TRBJ1-2 and V is TRBV2; 9 nucleotides align to TRBD1. The CDR3 loop spans 14 amino acids. The germline gives CDR1 SNHLY, CDR2 FYNNEI. CDR3 sequence: CTSSDGQGSYGYTF. In DNA, the CDR3 is TGTACCAGCAGTGATGGACAGGGGTCCTATGGCTACACCTTC.

The J gene is TRBJ1-1, the V gene TRBV28; D remains ambiguous. The CDR3 has 14 amino acids. V was shortened by 8 bases and J by 2 bases, with 15 bases between the two germline ends. CDR1 and CDR2 from the germline V gene are MDHEN and SYDVKM. The DNA for the CDR3 is TGTGCCAGCCTTCTCACTCACCCTAACACTGAAGCTTTCTTT. This sequence encodes CASLLTHPNTEAFF.

This clone has just a few counts. This chain links TRBV6-5 with TRBJ2-3; TRBD2 might be the D (6 bases). The V gene lost 2 bases and the J gene lost 0 bases, with 9 bases spanning the gap. The CDR3 loop spans 15 amino acids. Germline V CDR1 and CDR2: MNHEY, SVGAGI. The CDR3 region is CASSYGRGSTDTQYF. Written as DNA, the CDR3 is TGTGCCAGCAGTTACGGTCGGGGGAGCACAGATACGCAGTATTTT.

This clone has only a few counts. J is TRBJ2-5 and V is TRBV15; 9 nucleotides align to TRBD1. This CDR3 region has 15 residues. The J segment lost 2 bases and the V segment lost 1 base, leaving 2 bases of the junction unmatched. Germline CDR1 LNHNV, CDR2 YYDKDF (reference sequence). The CDR3 DNA sequence: TGTGCCACCAGCAGAGGGGACAGGGCACAAGAGACCCAGTACTTC. Residues: CATSRGDRAQETQYF.

The rearrangement links TRBV5-1 to TRBJ1-1, with D possibly being TRBD1 (6 bases). V lost 0 bases and J lost 6, with 12 bases in between. Germline V gene lookup returns CDR1 SGHRS and CDR2 YFSETQ. This CDR3 is 14 amino acids long. As DNA, the CDR3 is TGCGCCAGCAGCTTGGCCAGGGGAAGCGCTGAAGCTTTCTTT. It encodes CASSLARGSAEAFF.

This clone came up a few times. The V call is TRBV6-5, the J call TRBJ2-2; D might be TRBD2 (5 bases). This CDR3 region has 13 residues. Germline loops: CDR1 MNHEY, CDR2 SVGAGI. V gave up 4 bases and J gave up 4 bases, with 7 bases separating them. Here the CDR3 DNA reads TGTGCCAGCAGTTGGGGAGCCACCGGGGAGCTGTTTTTT. Protein product: CASSWGATGELFF.

In regard to this clone: The same CDR3 arises from other DNA sequences in this sample as well. The chain employs TRBV25-1 and TRBJ1-5, with TRBD1 identical over 8 bases. Trimming took 4 bases from V and 4 from J; bases not matched to a gene: 0. CDR3 size: 13 residues. The germline CDR1 and CDR2 sequences are MGHDK and SYGVNS. CDR3 sequence reads: CASSGTGNQPQHF. The CDR3 coding sequence is TGTGCCAGCAGTGGGACAGGGAATCAGCCCCAGCATTTT.

This clone has only a few counts. This CDR3 is also generated by other DNA sequences in the sample. V is TRBV19 and J is TRBJ1-5; possible D gene TRBD1, 6 bases. The CDR3 spans 15 residues. Trimming took 4 bases from V and 8 from J, leaving 18 bases between them. Per the germline V gene, CDR1 is LNHDA and CDR2 is SQIVND (reference sequence). CDR3 loop: CASSTFRGGGEPQHF. In nucleotides, the CDR3 is TGTGCCAGTAGTACATTCCGGGGGGGCGGCGAGCCCCAGCATTTT.

The genes are TRBV5-6 and TRBJ2-1, with a weak D call TRBD2 (6 bases). V was cut by 3 bases and J by 12 bases, with 10 bases left in between. The CDR3 length is 11 residues. From germline, CDR1 is SGHDT and CDR2 YYEEEE. The CDR3 sequence is CASSSGGLQFF. CDR3 bases: TGTGCCAGCAGCTCCGGGGGTTTGCAGTTCTTC.

This clone was seen a handful of times. The chain links TRBV5-1 to TRBJ2-5; 11 bases agree with TRBD2. The CDR3 runs 16 residues. V dropped 0 bases and J dropped 5; count of bases not matched to a gene: 6. CDR1 and CDR2 (germline): SGHRS, YFSETQ. The CDR3 loop reads CASSLGSGGARETQYF. CDR3 DNA sequence: TGCGCCAGCAGCTTGGGTAGCGGGGGGGCCCGGGAGACCCAGTACTTC.

This chain joins TRBV6-6 and TRBJ2-4; the match to TRBD2 covers 11 bases. V lost 6 bases and J lost 9; bases outside the gene matches: 13. Looked up from germline, CDR1 is MNHNY and CDR2 is SVGAGI (reference sequence). The CDR3 consists of 16 residues. DNA for the CDR3: TGTGCCAGCAGCCATCCATTAGCGGGGGGGCCGAGCATTCAGTACTTC. It is translated as CASSHPLAGGPSIQYF.

This sequence joins TRBV28 and TRBJ2-1; D might be TRBD1 (6 bases). The germline V gene has CDR1 MDHEN and CDR2 SYDVKM. CDR3 length equals 15 residues. With 4 bases removed from V and 7 bases from J, the gap between germline ends came to 17 bases. CDR3 DNA sequence: TGTGCCAGCAGTTCCACCGGGACAAAAAGGAATGAGCAGTTCTTC. Its translation is CASSSTGTKRNEQFF.

The rearrangement uses TRBV11-2 and TRBJ2-7; D is undetermined. The CDR3 is made up of 13 amino acids. V lost 3 bases to trimming and J lost 7 bases, with 13 bases between them. Germline V lookup: CDR1 SGHAT, CDR2 FQNNGV. The CDR3 nucleotides are TGTGCCAGCAGCTTTGCTTCCGGGTTTGAGCAGTACTTC. Amino acid sequence: CASSFASGFEQYF.

This clone was counted only a few times. The chain joins TRBV7-2 to TRBJ1-4; TRBD1 agrees at 7 bases. The CDR3 is 13 residues long. The germline CDR1 and CDR2 sequences are SGHTA and FQGNSA. The ends lost 5 bases at V and 7 bases at J; junction bases unmatched: 4. The CDR3, as DNA: TGTGCCAGCAGCCTACAGGGGCCTGAAAAACTGTTTTTT. This sequence encodes CASSLQGPEKLFF.

The rearrangement uses TRBV5-1 and TRBJ2-5; TRBD2 matches 10 bases. V lost 0 bases, J lost 2 bases, and 10 bases stayed unmatched. The CDR3 length is 18 residues. Germline V gene sequence: CDR1 SGHRS, CDR2 YFSETQ. CDR3 DNA sequence: TGCGCCAGCAGCTTGGCTCCTAGCGGGGGAGCCTCACAAGAGACCCAGTACTTC. It translates to CASSLAPSGGASQETQYF.

This clone has more than one count but fewer than ten. The V call is TRBV2, the J call TRBJ1-1; D not certain. Per germline, CDR1 SNHLY and CDR2 FYNNEI. The CDR3 spans 14 residues. V gave up 7 bases and J gave up 6 bases, with 18 bases separating them. As DNA, the CDR3 is TGTGCCAGCACCTGGGTGGCGGTCGACCCTGAAGCTTTCTTT. Translating it yields CASTWVAVDPEAFF.

The J gene is TRBJ1-2, the V gene TRBV9, with 9 bases lining up with TRBD1. From germline, CDR1 is SGDLS and CDR2 YYNGEE. The length of the CDR3 is 14 residues. Trimming cost V 6 bases and J 4 bases; bases outside gene matches: 7. CDR3 residues: CASTSRQGGYGYTF. For the CDR3, the DNA is TGTGCCAGCACCTCCCGACAGGGGGGCTATGGCTACACCTTC.

The chain recombines TRBV6-5 with TRBJ2-3; perhaps TRBD2 as D (6 bases). Germline-derived CDR1 and CDR2 are MNHEY and SVGAGI. This CDR3 spans 15 amino acids. Trimming stripped 2 bases from V and 4 bases from J, with 13 bases between. This CDR3 reads CASSYGLAGSDTQYF. CDR3 coding DNA: TGTGCCAGCAGTTACGGGTTGGCGGGGTCAGATACGCAGTATTTT.

There are a few counts of this clone. The V call is TRBV28, the J call TRBJ1-5; 9 bases fit TRBD1. Germline trimming cut 6 bases from V and 6 bases from J; bases unmatched to any gene: 9. Germline assignment: CDR1 MDHEN and CDR2 SYDVKM. CDR3 length equals 15 residues. The CDR3 sequence: CASRATGGVRQPQHF. For the CDR3, the DNA is TGTGCCAGCAGAGCGACAGGGGGGGTTCGTCAGCCCCAGCATTTT.

This clone was seen a handful of times. The J gene is TRBJ1-1, the V gene TRBV19; the D gene is possibly TRBD1 (5 bases). V lost 5 bases and J 4 bases, leaving 17 bases between the germline ends. CDR1 and CDR2 (germline): LNHDA, SQIVND (reference sequence). The CDR3 length is 15 residues. The CDR3: CASSFRRVRSTEAFF. The CDR3 DNA reads as TGTGCCAGTAGTTTCCGCAGGGTGAGGAGCACTGAAGCTTTCTTT.

The chain joins TRBV5-1 to TRBJ2-5, with D perhaps matching TRBD1 (5 bases). Germline CDR1 and CDR2: SGHRS and YFSETQ. V lost 4 bases and J 5 bases, leaving 12 bases between the germline ends. The CDR3 has 13 amino acids. In DNA form, the CDR3 reads TGCGCCAGCAGCCCGCAGACAGAGGAGACCCAGTACTTC. Translating it yields CASSPQTEETQYF. Looking up the rest from reference TRBV5-1 and TRBJ2-5 gives the full variable domain: KAGVTQTPRYLIKTRGQQVTLSCSPISGHRSVSWYQQTPGQGLQFLFEYFSETQRNKGNFPGRFSGRQFSNSRSEMNVSTLELGDSALYLCASSPQTEETQYFGPGTRLLVL.

The V and J genes are TRBV7-2 and TRBJ1-5; D not certain. Germline V gene data show CDR1 as SGHTA and CDR2 as FQGNSA. This CDR3 has 15 amino acids. The V end lost 5 bases, the J end lost 3 bases, and 14 bases lay between the germline ends. The chain's CDR3 is CASSLVRANNQPQHF. The CDR3 DNA sequence: TGTGCCAGCAGCCTAGTTCGCGCAAACAATCAGCCCCAGCATTTT.